The 16 T cell receptor beta chains below were found in one sample sequenced in a study of T cell changes during pregnancy in multiple sclerosis. Sequencing used immunoSEQ multiplex PCR; TCRdb keeps in-frame clones, though not all of them. This repertoire shows around 100,000 clones, about nine tenths found once; its top ten account for about 3%. The specimen was peripheral blood, collected after pregnancy. Receptors originate from a female donor with multiple sclerosis, enrolled in a pregnancy study.

Here the CDR3 reads CASSRNRGSQETQYF. In nucleotides, the CDR3 is TGTGCCAGCAGCCGTAACAGGGGGTCCCAAGAGACCCAGTACTTC. The J gene is TRBJ2-5, the V gene TRBV6-5; 8 bases agree with TRBD1. Germline-derived CDR1 and CDR2 are MNHEY and SVGAGI. CDR3 length equals 15 residues. Unmatched junction bases numbered 7, after V lost 6 bases and J lost 1 base.

The chain links TRBV19 to TRBJ2-1, with 8 bases lining up with TRBD1. The CDR3 is 15 residues long. Germline CDR1 LNHDA, CDR2 SQIVND (reference sequence). V shed 3 bases, J shed 8 bases, and the junction held 9 bases outside the gene matches. The CDR3 DNA reads TGTGCCAGTAGTATCACCTGGACAGGGCGGGATGAGCAGTTCTTC. Translation: CASSITWTGRDEQFF.

This clone was seen a few times. This rearrangement joins TRBV7-3 to TRBJ2-5; a possible D gene is TRBD2 (5 bases). Germline lookup yields CDR1 SGHTA and CDR2 FQGTGA. The V end was cut by 0 bases, the J end by 5 bases, with 13 bases between. The CDR3 contains 15 residues. CDR3 bases: TGTGCCAGCAGCTTAACGTCACTAGAAGGGGAGACCCAGTACTTC. Translated, it gives CASSLTSLEGETQYF.

The V and J genes are TRBV5-1 and TRBJ1-1; D unclear. The CDR3 spans 16 residues. Germline V gene lookup returns CDR1 SGHRS and CDR2 YFSETQ. Trimming cost V 2 bases and J 1 base, with 15 bases left between them. The CDR3 region is CASSLPLPGKNTEAFF. CDR3 in DNA: TGCGCCAGCAGCTTACCCCTCCCGGGAAAGAACACTGAAGCTTTCTTT.

V gene TRBV5-3 combines with J gene TRBJ1-2; 9 bases match TRBD1. TRBV5-3 is flagged as an ORF with uncertain function. CDR3 length equals 15 residues. The V segment lost 8 bases and the J segment 3 bases; nucleotides outside the gene matches: 11. CDR3 in DNA: TGTGCCAGCAGCCGTAGGACAGGGGAGGACTATGGCTACACCTTC. Protein product: CASSRRTGEDYGYTF.

DNA of the CDR3: TGTGCCAGCAGCTTCAGTGTCGAGGACAGGGGATGGGGTGGCTACACCTTC. It translates to CASSFSVEDRGWGGYTF. The chain recombines TRBV13 with TRBJ1-2; TRBD1 matches at 9 bases. The CDR3 spans 17 residues. CDR1 and CDR2 from the germline V gene are PRHDT and FYEKMQ (reference sequence). The V segment lost 3 bases and the J segment 7 bases; nucleotides outside the gene matches: 15. Combining the CDR3 with reference TRBV13 and TRBJ1-2 gives the whole variable domain AAGVIQSPRHLIKEKRETATLKCYPIPRHDTVYWYQQGPGQDPQFLISFYEKMQSDKGSIPDRFSAQQFSDYHSELNMSSLELGDSALYFCASSFSVEDRGWGGYTFGSGTRLTVV.

V and J are TRBV5-4 and TRBJ2-1; 13 positions match TRBD2. CDR3 length equals 15 residues. With 2 bases clipped from V and 7 bases from J, the junction kept 3 bases outside the gene matches. Germline V gene data show CDR1 as SGHNT and CDR2 as YYREEE (reference sequence). The CDR3 protein is CASSLLAGGRNEQFF. Here the CDR3 DNA reads TGTGCCAGCAGCTTACTAGCGGGGGGGCGTAATGAGCAGTTCTTC.

The J gene is TRBJ2-1, the V gene TRBV6-4; the match to TRBD2 covers 11 bases. J lost 8 bases, V lost 6 bases, and 12 bases had no gene match. Germline assignment: CDR1 MRHNA and CDR2 SNTAGT. The CDR3 totals 16 residues. CDR3 sequence (DNA): TGTGCCAGCAGCGGGGACGCTAGCGGGGGGTCGCATGAGCAGTTCTTC. This sequence encodes CASSGDASGGSHEQFF.

The chain carries TRBV28 and TRBJ1-5, with D uncertain. The ends were cut back, 6 bases at V and 7 bases at J, with 13 bases in the middle. There are 13 residues in the CDR3. Germline lookup yields CDR1 MDHEN and CDR2 SYDVKM. Here the CDR3 DNA reads TGTGCCAGCAGCCCCGGGGAGACCCAGCCCCAGCATTTT. Residues: CASSPGETQPQHF.

The chain links TRBV9 to TRBJ2-7; 9 positions match TRBD1. Germline-derived CDR1 and CDR2 are SGDLS and YYNGEE. Trimming cost V 0 bases and J 0 bases; bases outside gene matches: 10. This CDR3 is 18 amino acids long. The CDR3 bases are TGTGCCAGCAGCGTAGCCCCGACAGGGGGAACCGTCTCCTACGAGCAGTACTTC. This codes for CASSVAPTGGTVSYEQYF.

This sequence joins TRBV11-2 and TRBJ1-3; a weak D match, TRBD1 (5 bases). V was clipped by 4 bases and J by 7 bases, with 11 bases between them. CDR3 length: 13 amino acids. Germline CDR1 is SGHAT and CDR2 is FQNNGV. The CDR3 DNA follows: TGTGCCAGCAGCTCGGCGCCAGGGAACACCATATATTTT. It codes for CASSSAPGNTIYF. The full variable domain, in which reference TRBV11-2 and TRBJ1-3 provide the parts outside the CDR3, is EAGVAQSPRYKIIEKRQSVAFWCNPISGHATLYWYQQILGQGPKLLIQFQNNGVVDDSQLPKDRFSAERLKGVDSTLKIQPAKLEDSAVYLCASSSAPGNTIYFGEGSWLTVV.

The chain uses TRBV19 and TRBJ1-5, with a weak D call TRBD1 (6 bases). Deletions cut 5 bases from V and 0 bases from J, with 11 bases between. This CDR3 comprises 15 residues. CDR1 is LNHDA, CDR2 SQIVND, per germline (reference sequence). The chain's CDR3 is CASSLDSDSNQPQHF. The CDR3 coding sequence is TGTGCCAGTAGTCTGGACAGCGATAGCAATCAGCCCCAGCATTTT.

The chain is built from TRBV19 and TRBJ1-4, with D uncertain. Germline V lookup: CDR1 LNHDA, CDR2 SQIVND (reference sequence). V lost 4 bases and J lost 0, with 12 bases in between. The CDR3 sequence is 16 residues long. The CDR3 DNA reads TGTGCCAGTAGTACTTCGCCGGGATCAACTAATGAAAAACTGTTTTTT. This codes for CASSTSPGSTNEKLFF.

The chain joins TRBV2 to TRBJ2-7, with 7 bases identical to TRBD2. V shed 4 bases and J 4 bases; nucleotides not matched to a gene: 4. This CDR3 is built from 13 residues. Germline V gene sequence: CDR1 SNHLY, CDR2 FYNNEI. CDR3 sequence (DNA): TGTGCCAGCAGTGGGGGGGGAGGGTACGAGCAGTACTTC. Translating it yields CASSGGGGYEQYF.

The chain recombines TRBV30 with TRBJ2-3; 8 bases map to TRBD2. The V gene's germline CDR1 is GTSNPN and CDR2 SVGIG (reference sequence). This CDR3 comprises 15 residues. V was clipped by 0 bases and J by 1 base; unmatched bases: 3. The CDR3: CAWSVGTSGTDTQYF. DNA of the CDR3: TGTGCCTGGAGTGTTGGGACTAGTGGCACAGATACGCAGTATTTT.

This chain links TRBV9 with TRBJ2-1; TRBD1 matches at 8 bases. The germline V gene has CDR1 SGDLS and CDR2 YYNGEE. Germline trimming cut 2 bases from V and 4 bases from J; bases unmatched to any gene: 5. This CDR3 is 15 amino acids long. DNA for the CDR3: TGTGCCAGCAGCGTGGTGGGACAGGATTACAATGAGCAGTTCTTC. Residues: CASSVVGQDYNEQFF. The whole variable domain, remainder taken from reference TRBV9 and TRBJ2-1, is DSGVTQTPKHLITATGQRVTLRCSPRSGDLSVYWYQQSLDQGLQFLIQYYNGEERAKGNILERFSAQQFPDLHSELNLSSLELGDSALYFCASSVVGQDYNEQFFGPGTRLTVL.